This entry concerns a single T cell receptor beta chain. What it binds is not known. The data are from a study of tissue T cells after allogeneic stem cell transplantation. Background on the study: All graft-versus-host disease patients had gastrointestinal involvement and received several lines of directed therapy.

Study-level findings and limits: TCR repertoires tracked anatomic similarity, regardless of disease or transplant status. Only a limited share of tissue TCRs appeared in blood or spleen.

This table comes from immunoSEQ multiplex PCR, and its TCRdb copy is limited to in-frame clones, with some not included. The sample includes some 28,000 clones, approximately 85% of them seen just once. The CDR3 consists of 13 residues. V lost 4 bases and J 1 base, leaving 7 bases between the germline ends. Looked up from germline, CDR1 is MNHNY and CDR2 is SVGAGI (reference sequence). The sample was blood, taken before transplantation. This sequence joins TRBV6-6 and TRBJ1-1; D remains unclear. The receptor was isolated from a woman between 18 and 50 years old who later had graft-versus-host disease after an allogeneic stem cell transplant. CDR3 nucleotides: TGTGCCAGCAGTTCCTATCCGAACACTGAAGCTTTCTTT. This codes for CASSSYPNTEAFF.